This TCR beta chain came from a study of early T cells in non-severe SARS-CoV-2 infection. About the research overall: Sequencing used unsorted whole-blood bulk RNA, so chains lack pairing.

Findings and caveats of the study: Comparison of clonotypes with VDJdb favored anti-spike CD8 responses while missing private and CD4 specificities.

This clonotype was seen many times. Its specificity is not known. CDR1 and CDR2 from the germline V gene are SGHTA and FQGNSA. Trimming took 1 base from V and 3 from J, leaving 12 bases between them. The CDR3 is made up of 15 amino acids. Individual cDNA molecules were tagged with unique molecular identifiers. TCRdb independently ran MiXCR on the 5' RACE reads; one entry per CDR3 protein. The data hold about 58,000 distinct CDR3 sequences, with about 11% observed a single time. Material: whole blood, obtained at baseline. The chain employs TRBV7-2 and TRBJ2-5; TRBD2 might be the D (6 bases). This TCR was sampled from an adult who was a healthcare worker with PCR-confirmed SARS-CoV-2 infection or an uninfected control (not recorded which). The donor label of this sample is uncertain. CDR3 region: CASSLVVGLKETQYF. CDR3 nucleotides: TGTGCCAGCAGCTTAGTTGTCGGACTAAAAGAGACCCAGTACTTC.